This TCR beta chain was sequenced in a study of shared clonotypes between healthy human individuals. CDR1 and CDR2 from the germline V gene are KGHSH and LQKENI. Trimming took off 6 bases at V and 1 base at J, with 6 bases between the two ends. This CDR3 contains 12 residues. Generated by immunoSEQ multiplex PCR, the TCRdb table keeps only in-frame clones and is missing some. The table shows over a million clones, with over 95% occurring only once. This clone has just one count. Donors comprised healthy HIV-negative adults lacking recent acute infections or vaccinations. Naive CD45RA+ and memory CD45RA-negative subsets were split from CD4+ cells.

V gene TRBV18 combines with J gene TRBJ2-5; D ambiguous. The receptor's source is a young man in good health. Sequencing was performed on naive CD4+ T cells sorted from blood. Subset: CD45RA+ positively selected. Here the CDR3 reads CASSSIQETQYF. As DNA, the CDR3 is TGTGCCAGCTCTAGTATCCAAGAGACCCAGTACTTC.